This T cell receptor beta chain was sequenced in a study of blood T cell repertoires in COVID-19. Method: immunoSEQ multiplex PCR; TCRdb's copy keeps in-frame clones and lacks some. Of fewer than 250,000 clones listed, 83% are singletons. Looked up from germline, CDR1 is SSHAT and CDR2 is FNYEAQ (reference sequence). The CDR3 spans 17 residues. V lost 5 bases and J lost 0, with 14 bases in between. The rearrangement links TRBV7-7 to TRBJ1-6; D call uncertain. The receptor was derived from a woman between 50 and 59 years old who had been exposed to COVID-19. Sequencing was performed on PBMCs or T cells enriched from blood (not recorded which). CDR3 in amino acids: CASSPTDWSSYNSPLHF. Here the CDR3 DNA reads TGTGCCAGCAGCCCAACGGACTGGAGCTCCTATAATTCACCCCTCCACTTT.